The entry that follows covers one TCR beta chain sequence. Between the trimmed V and J ends, which lost 7 bases and 5 bases, there was a span of 11 bases. CDR3 length: 13 amino acids. Germline-derived CDR1 and CDR2 are PRHDT and FYEKMQ (reference sequence). The data belong to a study of ipilimumab plus nivolumab after autologous stem cell transplantation. Produced via immunoSEQ multiplex PCR; TCRdb's table is partial and in-frame only. The data hold about 17,000 clones, with more than 60% observed a single time. The receptor's source is a male donor with diffuse large B-cell lymphoma. The sample in question was PBMCs, obtained in a trial of ipilimumab plus nivolumab as post-transplant consolidation. The chain links TRBV13 to TRBJ2-2; D is perhaps TRBD2 (5 bases). The CDR3 region is CASTEGRTGELFF. The CDR3 coding sequence is TGTGCCAGCACCGAGGGAAGGACCGGGGAGCTGTTTTTT.